Shown below are 10 T cell receptor beta chains from a single sample sequenced in a study of T cell changes during pregnancy in multiple sclerosis. The method was immunoSEQ multiplex PCR; TCRdb's version includes in-frame clones alone and lacks a portion of them. The repertoire has under 95,000 clones, about 93% of them found once; the top ten carry about 0.94%. Sequencing was performed on peripheral blood, taken in the second trimester of pregnancy. Every receptor here comes from a female donor in good health, enrolled as a control in a pregnancy study.

This clone was found once. This chain links TRBV11-2 with TRBJ2-7, with 14 bases aligning to TRBD2. V dropped 2 bases and J dropped 4; count of bases not matched to a gene: 7. The CDR3 sequence is 17 residues long. Per germline, CDR1 SGHAT and CDR2 FQNNGV. The CDR3 nucleotides read TGTGCCAGCAGCTTATTCGGGACTAGCGGGAGCGGGTACGAGCAGTACTTC. Encoded protein: CASSLFGTSGSGYEQYF. The whole variable domain, remainder taken from reference TRBV11-2 and TRBJ2-7, is EAGVAQSPRYKIIEKRQSVAFWCNPISGHATLYWYQQILGQGPKLLIQFQNNGVVDDSQLPKDRFSAERLKGVDSTLKIQPAKLEDSAVYLCASSLFGTSGSGYEQYFGPGTRLTVT.

The rearrangement uses TRBV29-1 and TRBJ2-3, with TRBD1 matching 10 bases. With 7 bases clipped from V and 2 bases from J, the junction kept 12 bases outside the gene matches. The germline V gene has CDR1 SQVTM and CDR2 ANQGSEA. The CDR3 runs to 16 residues. The CDR3 sequence: CSARRTGTGVTDTQYF. The CDR3, as DNA: TGCAGCGCCCGCAGGACCGGGACAGGGGTCACAGATACGCAGTATTTT.

This clone came up once. The rearrangement uses TRBV19 and TRBJ2-3; tentative D call: TRBD1 (5 bases). The CDR3 has 13 residues. CDR1 and CDR2 from the germline V gene are LNHDA and SQIVND (reference sequence). The V and J ends lost 5 bases and 6 bases respectively, with 12 bases between them. The CDR3 is CASSPVGPDTQYF. The CDR3, as DNA: TGTGCCAGTAGTCCGGTGGGGCCCGATACGCAGTATTTT.

CDR3 DNA sequence: TGTGCCAGCAGTCGTGGAGGCACAGATACGCAGTATTTT. Protein sequence: CASSRGGTDTQYF. This sequence joins TRBV6-4 and TRBJ2-3, with D unclear. The germline V gene has CDR1 MRHNA and CDR2 SNTAGT. Trimming took off 5 bases at V and 1 base at J, with 7 bases between the two ends. This CDR3 has 13 residues.

The CDR3 DNA reads as TGCGCCAGCAGCTTGGGGTCAGTGAACACTGAAGCTTTCTTT. It specifies CASSLGSVNTEAFF. The chain has TRBV5-1 and TRBJ1-1; unclear D gene. The ends were cut back, 0 bases at V and 0 bases at J, with 6 bases in the middle. This CDR3 is built from 14 residues. Germline CDR1 reads SGHRS; CDR2 reads YFSETQ.

The chain uses TRBV27 and TRBJ2-2; no firm D call. This CDR3 spans 15 amino acids. Trimming shortened V by 8 bases and J by 7 bases, and 20 bases separated the two germline ends. Germline V gives CDR1 MNHEY, CDR2 SMNVEV (reference sequence). CDR3 region: CASSPPESANGELFF. CDR3 coding DNA: TGTGCCAGCTCACCGCCGGAGTCTGCTAACGGGGAGCTGTTTTTT.

This clone was seen a single time. The rearrangement links TRBV10-3 to TRBJ2-1; 11 positions agree with TRBD2. This CDR3 is built from 15 residues. J gave up 4 bases and V 6 bases, and 5 bases lay outside the gene matches. The germline CDR1 and CDR2 sequences are ENHRY and SYGVKD. The CDR3 reads CAISLGLAEYNEQFF. The CDR3, as DNA: TGTGCCATCAGCCTGGGACTAGCGGAGTACAATGAGCAGTTCTTC.

The V and J genes are TRBV7-8 and TRBJ1-4; the D is unclear. V was cut by 4 bases and J by 3 bases, with 12 bases left in between. This CDR3 is built from 15 residues. The V gene's germline CDR1 is SGHVS and CDR2 FQNEAQ. The CDR3 loop is CASSSDGLSNEKLFF. Here the CDR3 DNA reads TGTGCCAGCAGCTCAGACGGACTATCTAATGAAAAACTGTTTTTT.

V gene TRBV19 combines with J gene TRBJ2-2; TRBD2 is a possible D gene (6 bases). The V end lost 2 bases, the J end lost 1 base, and 17 bases lay between the germline ends. The CDR3 contains 18 residues. The germline V gene has CDR1 LNHDA and CDR2 SQIVND (reference sequence). Here the CDR3 reads CASSIPPWGEKNTGELFF. The CDR3 DNA follows: TGTGCCAGTAGTATACCCCCTTGGGGGGAGAAGAACACCGGGGAGCTGTTTTTT.

The chain has TRBV27 and TRBJ1-4; weak D call: TRBD1 (6 bases). From germline, CDR1 is MNHEY and CDR2 SMNVEV (reference sequence). The CDR3 loop spans 13 amino acids. The V and J ends lost 5 bases and 6 bases respectively, with 10 bases between them. Here the CDR3 DNA reads TGTGCCAGCAGTCGAAGGGGGTATGAAAAACTGTTTTTT. This translates into CASSRRGYEKLFF. The whole variable domain, remainder taken from reference TRBV27 and TRBJ1-4, is EAQVTQNPRYLITVTGKKLTVTCSQNMNHEYMSWYRQDPGLGLRQIYYSMNVEVTDKGDVPEGYKVSRKEKRNFPLILESPSPNQTSLYFCASSRRGYEKLFFGSGTQLSVL.